Listed below are T cell receptor beta chains from one sample, sequenced in a study of blood T cell repertoires in COVID-19. Data came from immunoSEQ multiplex PCR; TCRdb stores just in-frame clones and leaves some out. The data contain 70,000 to 80,000 clones, 84% of them seen just once; the ten biggest clones take up 10% to 15%. Sequencing was done on a sample of peripheral blood. The receptor set was obtained from a human donor in a cohort sampled during active COVID-19. The CDR3 runs from the conserved cysteine through the conserved F or W. D genes are given only for firm matches. A row's size may be missing; if present it is once, few, many or a size class.

abundance: NA; j_gene: TRBJ2-3; v_gene: TRBV7-6; d_gene: TRBD2; CDR3aa: CASSQRPSGRTDTQYF; CDR3nt: TGTGCCAGCAGCCAACGGCCTAGCGGGAGAACAGATACGCAGTATTTT
abundance: once; j_gene: TRBJ2-5; v_gene: TRBV2; d_gene: TRBD2; CDR3aa: CASSEGAGGVTQYF; CDR3nt: TGTGCCAGCAGTGAAGGAGCGGGAGGGGTGACCCAGTACTTC
abundance: NA; j_gene: TRBJ2-7; v_gene: TRBV29-1; d_gene: NA; CDR3aa: CSVNPGYSSYEQYF; CDR3nt: TGCAGCGTCAATCCCGGTTATTCCTCCTACGAGCAGTACTTC
abundance: NA; j_gene: TRBJ2-7; v_gene: TRBV4-1; d_gene: NA; CDR3aa: CASSQDNTQQYF; CDR3nt: TGCGCCAGCAGCCAAGATAATACACAGCAGTACTTC
abundance: NA; j_gene: TRBJ1-3; v_gene: TRBV6-6; d_gene: NA; CDR3aa: CASSSSGTGNTIYF; CDR3nt: TGTGCCAGCAGTTCATCAGGGACTGGAAACACCATATATTTT
abundance: NA; j_gene: TRBJ2-7; v_gene: TRBV29-1; d_gene: NA; CDR3aa: CSVPRGGILEQYF; CDR3nt: TGCAGCGTCCCCAGGGGAGGGATTCTCGAGCAGTACTTC
abundance: NA; j_gene: TRBJ1-2; v_gene: TRBV6-5; d_gene: NA; CDR3aa: CASRTPGYYGYTF; CDR3nt: TGTGCCAGCAGGACCCCAGGGTACTATGGCTACACCTTC
abundance: NA; j_gene: TRBJ2-1; v_gene: TRBV19; d_gene: TRBD1; CDR3aa: CASSRDREYNEQFF; CDR3nt: TGTGCCAGTAGTAGGGACAGAGAGTACAATGAGCAGTTCTTC
abundance: NA; j_gene: TRBJ2-2; v_gene: TRBV5-1; d_gene: TRBD2; CDR3aa: CASTSGLGGTGELFF; CDR3nt: TGCGCCAGCACCTCGGGACTAGGTGGCACCGGGGAGCTGTTTTTT
abundance: NA; j_gene: TRBJ2-1; v_gene: TRBV5-1; d_gene: NA; CDR3aa: CASSLEAVSNEQFF; CDR3nt: TGCGCCAGCAGCTTAGAGGCTGTCAGCAATGAGCAGTTCTTC
abundance: NA; j_gene: TRBJ2-1; v_gene: TRBV9; d_gene: NA; CDR3aa: CASSDLGASGNNEQFF; CDR3nt: TGTGCCAGCAGCGACCTGGGGGCTAGCGGCAACAATGAGCAGTTCTTC
abundance: NA; j_gene: TRBJ2-3; v_gene: TRBV30; d_gene: TRBD2; CDR3aa: CAWKSGYGGGVNTQYF; CDR3nt: TGTGCCTGGAAGTCAGGCTACGGCGGGGGGGTAAATACGCAGTATTTT
abundance: NA; j_gene: TRBJ2-7; v_gene: TRBV28; d_gene: NA; CDR3aa: CASSSGGRTTYEQYF; CDR3nt: TGTGCCAGCAGTTCAGGAGGGCGCACAACCTACGAGCAGTACTTC
abundance: NA; j_gene: TRBJ1-4; v_gene: TRBV5-1; d_gene: TRBD1; CDR3aa: CASSDPQGGEKLFF; CDR3nt: TGCGCCAGCAGCGATCCTCAGGGGGGCGAAAAACTGTTTTTT
abundance: NA; j_gene: TRBJ1-2; v_gene: TRBV12-5; d_gene: NA; CDR3aa: CASGPGENYGYTF; CDR3nt: TGTGCTAGTGGCCCCGGAGAGAACTATGGCTACACCTTC
abundance: NA; j_gene: TRBJ2-1; v_gene: TRBV5-1; d_gene: TRBD2; CDR3aa: CASSLSSGGRNEQFF; CDR3nt: TGCGCCAGCAGCTTGTCCAGCGGGGGGAGAAATGAGCAGTTCTTC
abundance: once; j_gene: TRBJ2-5; v_gene: TRBV2; d_gene: NA; CDR3aa: CASSEGGIGGAGETQYF; CDR3nt: TGTGCCAGCAGTGAAGGAGGGATAGGGGGGGCTGGAGAGACCCAGTACTTC
abundance: NA; j_gene: TRBJ1-6; v_gene: TRBV10-3; d_gene: TRBD1; CDR3aa: CAISESLPQGDGSPLHF; CDR3nt: TGTGCCATCAGTGAGTCGCTCCCGCAGGGGGACGGCTCACCCCTCCACTTT
abundance: NA; j_gene: TRBJ1-6; v_gene: TRBV6-5; d_gene: TRBD1; CDR3aa: CASRPSRGIQSPLHF; CDR3nt: TGTGCCAGCAGACCTAGCAGGGGGATACAATCACCCCTCCACTTT
abundance: NA; j_gene: TRBJ2-2; v_gene: TRBV3-1/TRBV3-2; d_gene: TRBD2; CDR3aa: CASSQNLRLAANTGELFF; CDR3nt: TGTGCCAGCAGCCAAAACCTCCGACTAGCGGCAAACACCGGGGAGCTGTTTTTT
abundance: few; j_gene: TRBJ1-6; v_gene: TRBV30; d_gene: NA; CDR3aa: CAWSVVSQGTSPLHF; CDR3nt: TGTGCCTGGAGTGTAGTGAGCCAGGGGACTTCACCCCTCCACTTT
abundance: NA; j_gene: TRBJ2-7; v_gene: TRBV18; d_gene: NA; CDR3aa: CASSPRQFYEQYF; CDR3nt: TGTGCCAGCTCACCCAGACAGTTCTACGAGCAGTACTTC
abundance: few; j_gene: TRBJ1-2; v_gene: TRBV4-1; d_gene: NA; CDR3aa: CASSQTGTQVFGYTF; CDR3nt: TGCGCCAGCAGCCAAACAGGGACACAGGTTTTTGGCTACACCTTC
abundance: NA; j_gene: TRBJ1-1; v_gene: TRBV5-1; d_gene: TRBD1; CDR3aa: CASSLRGGTGGHTEAFF; CDR3nt: TGCGCCAGCAGCCTAAGAGGTGGGACAGGGGGGCACACTGAAGCTTTCTTT
abundance: NA; j_gene: TRBJ2-7; v_gene: TRBV5-4; d_gene: TRBD1; CDR3aa: CASSPPPRTGGSYEQYF; CDR3nt: TGTGCCAGCAGCCCACCACCGCGGACAGGAGGATCCTACGAGCAGTACTTC
abundance: few; j_gene: TRBJ2-7; v_gene: TRBV27; d_gene: TRBD1; CDR3aa: CASSLRGQGKYEQYF; CDR3nt: TGTGCCAGCAGTTTAAGGGGACAGGGGAAGTACGAGCAGTACTTC
abundance: NA; j_gene: TRBJ1-1; v_gene: TRBV6-1; d_gene: NA; CDR3aa: CASSEAGEATEAFF; CDR3nt: TGTGCCAGCAGTGAAGCGGGGGAGGCCACTGAAGCTTTCTTT